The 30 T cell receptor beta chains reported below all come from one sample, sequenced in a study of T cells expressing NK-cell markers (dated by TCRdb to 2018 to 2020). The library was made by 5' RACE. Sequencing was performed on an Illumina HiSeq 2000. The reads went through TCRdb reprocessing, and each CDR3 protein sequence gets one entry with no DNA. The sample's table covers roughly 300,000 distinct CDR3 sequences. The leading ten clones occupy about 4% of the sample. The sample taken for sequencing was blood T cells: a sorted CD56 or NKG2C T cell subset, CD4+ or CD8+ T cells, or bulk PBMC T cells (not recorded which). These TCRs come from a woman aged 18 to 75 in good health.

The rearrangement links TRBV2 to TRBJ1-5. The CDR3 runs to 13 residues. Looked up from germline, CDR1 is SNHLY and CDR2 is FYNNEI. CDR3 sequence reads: CASSDGSLVPQHF.

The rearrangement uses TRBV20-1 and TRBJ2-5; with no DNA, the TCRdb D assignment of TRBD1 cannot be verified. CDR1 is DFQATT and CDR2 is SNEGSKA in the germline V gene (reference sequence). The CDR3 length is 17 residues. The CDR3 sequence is CSARVSSGGPKGETQYF.

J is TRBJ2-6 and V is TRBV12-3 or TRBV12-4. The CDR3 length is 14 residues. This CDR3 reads CASSRNSGANVLTF.

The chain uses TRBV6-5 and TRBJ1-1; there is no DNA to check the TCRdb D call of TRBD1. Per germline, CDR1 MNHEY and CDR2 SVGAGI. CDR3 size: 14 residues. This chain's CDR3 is CASSYIREGTEAFF.

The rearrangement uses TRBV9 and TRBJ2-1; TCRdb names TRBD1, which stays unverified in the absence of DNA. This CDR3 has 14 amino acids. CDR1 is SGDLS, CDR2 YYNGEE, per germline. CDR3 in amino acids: CASSVGAAGVEQFF.

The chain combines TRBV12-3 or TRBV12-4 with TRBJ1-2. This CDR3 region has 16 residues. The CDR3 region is CASSPFNREDDYGYTF.

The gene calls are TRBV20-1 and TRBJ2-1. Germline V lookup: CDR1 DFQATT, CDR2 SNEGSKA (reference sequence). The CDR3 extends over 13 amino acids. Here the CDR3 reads CSAIGVKDNEQFF.

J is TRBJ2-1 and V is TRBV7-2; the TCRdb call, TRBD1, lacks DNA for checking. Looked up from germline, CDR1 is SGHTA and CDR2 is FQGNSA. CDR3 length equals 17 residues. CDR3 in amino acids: CASSLGRVGVAANEQFF.

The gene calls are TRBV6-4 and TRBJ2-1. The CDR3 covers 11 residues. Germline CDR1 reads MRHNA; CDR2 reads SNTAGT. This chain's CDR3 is CASSNRDEQFF.

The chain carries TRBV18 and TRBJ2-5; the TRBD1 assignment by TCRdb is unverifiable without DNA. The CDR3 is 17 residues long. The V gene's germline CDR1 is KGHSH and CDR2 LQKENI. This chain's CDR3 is CASSPSMDPGRQETQYF.

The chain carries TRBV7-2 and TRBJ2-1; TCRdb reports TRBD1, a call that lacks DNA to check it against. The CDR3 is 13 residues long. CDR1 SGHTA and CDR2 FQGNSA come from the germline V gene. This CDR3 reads CASSSSPGVSTFF.

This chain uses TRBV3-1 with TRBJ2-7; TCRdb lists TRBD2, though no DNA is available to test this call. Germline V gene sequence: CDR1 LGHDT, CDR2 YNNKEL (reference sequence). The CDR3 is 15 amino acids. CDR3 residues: CASSLSGRQTYEQYF.

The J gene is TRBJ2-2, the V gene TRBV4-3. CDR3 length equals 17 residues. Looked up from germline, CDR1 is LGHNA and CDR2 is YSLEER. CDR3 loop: CASSQDRFGVDTGELFF.

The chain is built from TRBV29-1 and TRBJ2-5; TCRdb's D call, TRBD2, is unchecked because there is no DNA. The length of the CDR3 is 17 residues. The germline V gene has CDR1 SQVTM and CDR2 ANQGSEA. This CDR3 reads CSVEERWGLAVQETQYF.

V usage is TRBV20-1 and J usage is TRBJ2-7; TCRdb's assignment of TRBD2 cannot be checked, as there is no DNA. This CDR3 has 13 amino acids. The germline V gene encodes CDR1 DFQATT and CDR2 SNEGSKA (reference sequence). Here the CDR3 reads CSAPTSGLREQYF.

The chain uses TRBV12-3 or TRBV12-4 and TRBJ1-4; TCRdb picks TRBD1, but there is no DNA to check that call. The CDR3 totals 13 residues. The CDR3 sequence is CASSTRQREKLFF.

CDR3 in amino acids: CASSHSYGGREGYTF. J is TRBJ1-2 and V is TRBV12-3 or TRBV12-4; the D call of TRBD1 rests on TCRdb alone, since no DNA is present to check it. The CDR3 spans 15 residues.

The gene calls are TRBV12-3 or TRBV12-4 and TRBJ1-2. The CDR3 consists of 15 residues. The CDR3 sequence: CASSHQPRANYGYTF.

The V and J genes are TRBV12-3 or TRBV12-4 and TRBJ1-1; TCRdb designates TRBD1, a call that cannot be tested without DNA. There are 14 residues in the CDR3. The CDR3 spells CASVPGGGNTEAFF.

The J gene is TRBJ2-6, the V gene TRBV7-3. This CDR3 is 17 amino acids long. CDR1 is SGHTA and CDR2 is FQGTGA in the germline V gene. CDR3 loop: CASSLGASISGANVLTF.

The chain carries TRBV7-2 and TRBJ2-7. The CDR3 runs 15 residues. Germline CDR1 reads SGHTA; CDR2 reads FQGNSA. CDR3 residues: CASSLQAVSRYEQYF.

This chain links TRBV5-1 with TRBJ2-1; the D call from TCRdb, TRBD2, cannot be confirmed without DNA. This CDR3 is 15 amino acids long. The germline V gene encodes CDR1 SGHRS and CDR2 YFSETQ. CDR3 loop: CASSLVIAGNNEQFF.

The CDR3 here is CASRLTQETQYF. This chain joins TRBV5-1 and TRBJ2-5. Germline loops: CDR1 SGHRS, CDR2 YFSETQ. The CDR3 spans 12 residues.

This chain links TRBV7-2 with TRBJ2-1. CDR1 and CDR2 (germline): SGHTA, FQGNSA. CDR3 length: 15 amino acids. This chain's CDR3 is CASSSRLALTDEQFF.

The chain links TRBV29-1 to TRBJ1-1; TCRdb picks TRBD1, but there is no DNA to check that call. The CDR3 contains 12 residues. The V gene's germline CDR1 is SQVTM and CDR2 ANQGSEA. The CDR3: CSVGQSYTEAFF.

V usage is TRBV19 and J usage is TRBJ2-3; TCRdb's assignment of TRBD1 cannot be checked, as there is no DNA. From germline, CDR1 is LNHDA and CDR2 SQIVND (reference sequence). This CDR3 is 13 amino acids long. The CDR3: CASSRAHTDTQYF.

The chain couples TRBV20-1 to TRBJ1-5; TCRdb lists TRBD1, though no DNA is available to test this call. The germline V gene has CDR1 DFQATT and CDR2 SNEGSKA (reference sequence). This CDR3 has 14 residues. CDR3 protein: CSARTGWGNQPQHF.

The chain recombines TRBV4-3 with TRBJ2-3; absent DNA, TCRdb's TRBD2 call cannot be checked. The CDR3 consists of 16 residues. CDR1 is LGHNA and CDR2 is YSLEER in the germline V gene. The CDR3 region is CASSLRTGGLTDTQYF.

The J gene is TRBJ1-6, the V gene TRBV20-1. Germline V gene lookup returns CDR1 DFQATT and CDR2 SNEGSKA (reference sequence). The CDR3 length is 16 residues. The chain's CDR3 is CSARSSARNYNSPLHF.

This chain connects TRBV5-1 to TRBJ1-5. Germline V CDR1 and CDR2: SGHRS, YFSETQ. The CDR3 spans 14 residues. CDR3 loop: CASSRDGVDQPQHF. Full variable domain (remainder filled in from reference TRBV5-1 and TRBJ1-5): KAGVTQTPRYLIKTRGQQVTLSCSPISGHRSVSWYQQTPGQGLQFLFEYFSETQRNKGNFPGRFSGRQFSNSRSEMNVSTLELGDSALYLCASSRDGVDQPQHFGDGTRLSIL.